This T cell receptor (beta chain) was observed in a study of shared clonotypes between healthy human individuals. Findings and caveats of the study: When naive CD4 clonotypes were compared across a few donors, 4% to 6.5% were shared. Among non-shared clonotypes, generation probabilities were lower than among those shared by all four donors.

Deep-level running was used for the assay. Several immunoSEQ 96-well plates shared each subset's DNA, each plate a replicate. TCRdb's copy holds only in-frame clones and misses some; the assay was immunoSEQ multiplex PCR. Of 660,000 or so clones listed, around 96% were seen once; the top ten hold roughly 0.1%. The naive CD8 population came from CD45RO-negative cells selected for CCR7, without terminally differentiated effector memory CD45RA+ cells. The ends were cut back, 2 bases at V and 2 bases at J, with 13 bases in the middle. CDR3 length: 15 amino acids. Germline CDR1 and CDR2: SEHNR and FQNEAQ (reference sequence). For this clone: Its matching antigen is unknown.

This TCR was sampled from a woman aged 25 to 39 in good health. The chain couples TRBV7-9 to TRBJ2-7; D is perhaps TRBD1 (5 bases). What was sequenced was naive CD8+ T cells sorted from blood. The CDR3 DNA reads as TGTGCCAGCAGCTTACCAACAGGTTATCCCTACGAGCAGTACTTC. This translates into CASSLPTGYPYEQYF.